These T cell receptor beta chains were read from a single sample in a study of control samples from healthy donors and cancer patients. Libraries were prepared by immunoSEQ multiplex PCR; TCRdb keeps only in-frame clonotypes and omits some of them. This sample has about 98,000 clones, with 70% to 80% found just once. The sample taken for sequencing was blood. The source of these receptors is a woman aged 30 to 39 in good health. The CDR3 runs from the conserved cysteine through the conserved F or W. The D gene is left open where the match is weak. Size tells how often a clone was seen (once, few, many) or the class of an expanded clone, and some rows leave it out.

clone_size d_call j_call v_call cdr3_nt cdr3_aa
NA NA TRBJ2-3 TRBV18 TGTGCCAGCTCATCTAGGACTGGAACCGCTAGCACAGATACGCAGTATTTT CASSSRTGTASTDTQYF
NA NA TRBJ1-1 TRBV12-5 TGTGCTAGTGGTTTGGTAGGGTTGAGCACTGAAGCTTTCTTT CASGLVGLSTEAFF
NA NA TRBJ1-3 TRBV10-3 TGTGCCATCAGTGCCCTCCGGGACGCCGGAAACACCATATATTTT CAISALRDAGNTIYF
NA NA TRBJ2-5 TRBV7-9 TGTGCCAGCAGCTTAGTTGGGGGGCTCGGAGAGACCCAGTACTTC CASSLVGGLGETQYF
NA NA TRBJ2-5 TRBV28 TGTGCCAGCAGTTTTCGGGAGACCCAGTACTTC CASSFRETQYF
NA NA TRBJ2-5 TRBV12-3/TRBV12-4 TGTGCCAGCAGTTCCTTCGGGGAGACCCAGTACTTC CASSSFGETQYF
NA TRBD1 TRBJ2-3 TRBV5-1 TGCGCCAGCAGCTTGCGACAGGGGGCGGTGGATACGCAGTATTTT CASSLRQGAVDTQYF
NA TRBD2 TRBJ2-3 TRBV5-4 TGTGCCAGCAGCTTCCTAGGACTAGCGGGGGAGTTGACAGATACGCAGTATTTT CASSFLGLAGELTDTQYF
NA TRBD1 TRBJ2-7 TRBV6-4 TGTGCCAGCAGTGAAATGACAGGGGGCTACGAGCAGTACTTC CASSEMTGGYEQYF
once NA TRBJ2-2 TRBV6-2/TRBV6-3 TGTGCCAGCACCCCGGGACACCCGAACACCGGGGAGCTGTTTTTT CASTPGHPNTGELFF
NA NA TRBJ2-3 TRBV29-1 TGCAGCGTTGGGGTCACAGATACGCAGTATTTT CSVGVTDTQYF
NA NA TRBJ1-3 TRBV25-1 TGTGCCAGCAGTGAACTTGGCAGGGCCTCTGGAAACACCATATATTTT CASSELGRASGNTIYF
NA TRBD1 TRBJ1-2 TRBV6-1 TGTGCCAGCAGTGAAGTTACAGGGGGTCTCGGCTACACCTTC CASSEVTGGLGYTF
once NA TRBJ2-3 TRBV5-4 TGTGCCAGCAGCTTGCCAAAGCCCTATAGCACAGATACGCAGTATTTT CASSLPKPYSTDTQYF
NA NA TRBJ1-1 TRBV4-2 TGTGCCAGCAGCCAAGGGGACACCTGGGAGGCTTTCTTT CASSQGDTWEAFF
NA NA TRBJ2-3 TRBV19 TGTGCCAGTAAGGAGAGCACAGATACGCAGTATTTT CASKESTDTQYF
NA TRBD1 TRBJ1-6 TRBV10-3 TGTGCCATAGACAGGGGGCGGTCACCCCTCCACTTT CAIDRGRSPLHF
NA NA TRBJ1-5 TRBV6-5 TGTGCCAGCAGAAACCGGTTAGGGGGCAATCAGCCCCAGCATTTT CASRNRLGGNQPQHF
few NA TRBJ1-5 TRBV9 TGTGCCAGCAGCGTAGGCTTGGTTTCTCAGCCCCAGCATTTT CASSVGLVSQPQHF
NA NA TRBJ2-1 TRBV4-3 TGCGCCAGCAGCCAACCCCCAGGTGGGGGGGCCCTTGTAAACAGTGAGCAGTTCTTC CASSQPPGGGALVNSEQFF
few NA TRBJ2-1 TRBV7-8 TGTGCCAGCAGCTTACGACTTCGGGACTTGCAGTTCTTC CASSLRLRDLQFF
NA NA TRBJ2-7 TRBV19 TGTGCCAGTAACGAACAGGGCTACTCCTACGAGCAGTACTTC CASNEQGYSYEQYF
NA TRBD2 TRBJ2-1 TRBV27 TGTGCCAGCAGTTCCCTTCGGACTAGCGGGGGGGCGGGTGAGCAGTTCTTC CASSSLRTSGGAGEQFF
NA TRBD1 TRBJ1-3 TRBV29-1 TGCAGCGCTTTGGACAGGGGAGCAAACACCATATATTTT CSALDRGANTIYF
NA TRBD1 TRBJ1-4 TRBV5-1 TGCGCCAGCAGGCCCACAGGGGCAACTAATGAAAAACTGTTTTTT CASRPTGATNEKLFF
few NA TRBJ1-2 TRBV27 TGTGCCAGCAGTTTGAGGGGCGCTAACTATGGCTACACCTTC CASSLRGANYGYTF
NA NA TRBJ2-2 TRBV24-1 TGTGCCACCAGTGAAGCCGGGGACACCGGGGAGCTGTTTTTT CATSEAGDTGELFF
NA NA TRBJ2-1 TRBV7-2 TGTGCCAGCACCATACGGGGGTTCAATGAGCAGTTCTTC CASTIRGFNEQFF
NA NA TRBJ2-5 TRBV20-1 TGCAGTGCTAGTAAGGCCCTAGAACTCTTTGGGGAGACCCAGTACTTC CSASKALELFGETQYF
NA NA TRBJ2-3 TRBV30 TGTGCCTGGTCCAGGGGACTCACAGATACGCAGTATTTT CAWSRGLTDTQYF
NA TRBD2 TRBJ2-5 TRBV5-4 TGTGCCAGCAGCGGAGGGAAGCGGGGGATATCAGAGACCCAGTACTTC CASSGGKRGISETQYF
NA NA TRBJ2-1 TRBV7-2 TGTGCCAGCAGCTTAGTGTCCGGGGTTGGAGACAATGAGCAGTTCTTC CASSLVSGVGDNEQFF
once NA TRBJ1-5 TRBV19 TGTGCCAGTAGGCCCGCGGGTGTCCAGCCCCAGCATTTT CASRPAGVQPQHF
NA TRBD2 TRBJ2-3 TRBV2 TGTGCCAGCAGTACTAGCGGGGGCCGCACAGATACGCAGTATTTT CASSTSGGRTDTQYF
few TRBD2 TRBJ2-1 TRBV11-3 TGTGCCAGCAGCTTCGGGGGGACTAGGGGTAATGAGCAGTTCTTC CASSFGGTRGNEQFF
NA NA TRBJ1-5 TRBV7-9 TGTGCCAGCAGCCCCATAGAAGTCTGGGGCAATCAGCCCCAGCATTTT CASSPIEVWGNQPQHF
NA NA TRBJ2-7 TRBV19 TGTGCCAGTAGTATAGATGGGACCCTCTACGAGCAGTACTTC CASSIDGTLYEQYF
NA NA TRBJ2-5 TRBV12-3/TRBV12-4 TGTGCCAGCAGATTGGCAGAGACCCAGTACTTC CASRLAETQYF
few NA TRBJ2-1 TRBV6-4 TGTGCCAGCAGTGACTCGATGAAAGGGGGCAATGAGCAGTTCTTC CASSDSMKGGNEQFF
few NA TRBJ2-6 TRBV5-4 TGTGCCAGCAGTACCACAGGGTCCGGGGCCAACGTCCTGACTTTC CASSTTGSGANVLTF
NA NA TRBJ1-1 TRBV11-2 TGTGCCAGCAGCTTAGTCGGCCCGAACACTGAAGCTTTCTTT CASSLVGPNTEAFF
NA TRBD1 TRBJ1-2 TRBV5-1 TGCGCCAGCAGCTTTGAGGGACAGCTTAATTATGGCTACACCTTC CASSFEGQLNYGYTF
NA NA TRBJ2-1 TRBV15 TGTGCCACCAGCAGAGAGGCCCCCAATGAGCAGTTCTTC CATSREAPNEQFF
NA NA TRBJ2-3 TRBV6-6 TGTGCCAGCAGTCCTGGCTTCACGACGCAGTATTTT CASSPGFTTQYF
NA TRBD1 TRBJ2-3 TRBV11-2 TGTGCCAGCAGCTCACAGGGGGCGGAGGCCTTCGGGGGGCAGTATTTT CASSSQGAEAFGGQYF
NA NA TRBJ1-4 TRBV6-5 TGTGCCAGCAGGTCCGGGACACAGGAAAAACTGTTTTTT CASRSGTQEKLFF
NA TRBD1 TRBJ1-3 TRBV7-6 TGTGCCAGCAGCTTAGGGGGGACAGGGCAAGGCGGAAACACCATATATTTT CASSLGGTGQGGNTIYF
NA NA TRBJ2-3 TRBV3-1/TRBV3-2 TGTGCCAGCAGCCAATACTTACCGGGACTGAGGCAGTATTTT CASSQYLPGLRQYF
NA TRBD1 TRBJ1-5 TRBV7-8 TGTGCCAGCAGCGTATCCGGGACAGGGCACAATCAGCCCCAGCATTTT CASSVSGTGHNQPQHF
NA NA TRBJ2-1 TRBV27 TGTGCCAGCAGTCAAACAGCTCCCGCTTTTGAGCAGTTCTTC CASSQTAPAFEQFF
NA NA TRBJ1-1 TRBV10-3 TGTGCCATCACGGGCGGCACTGAAGCTTTCTTT CAITGGTEAFF
NA NA TRBJ1-2 TRBV5-5 TGTGCCAGCAGCTTGGGCTTTGACTATGGCTACACCTTC CASSLGFDYGYTF
once NA TRBJ1-2 TRBV30 TGTGCCTGGAGCCCACGTGGGAGTTATGGCTACACCTTC CAWSPRGSYGYTF
few NA TRBJ2-3 TRBV9 TGTGCCAGCAGCGTAGATGCCAGAGGGAGCACAGATACGCAGTATTTT CASSVDARGSTDTQYF
NA NA TRBJ1-3 TRBV2 TGTGCCAGCAGTGAAGGGGGAGGAACTGGAAACACCATATATTTT CASSEGGGTGNTIYF
NA TRBD2 TRBJ2-3 TRBV3-1/TRBV3-2 TGTGCCAGCAGCCAAGACCAGCGGGGGCTAACAGATACGCAGTATTTT CASSQDQRGLTDTQYF
NA NA TRBJ2-3 TRBV30 TGTGCCTCACATAGGGGTGCGCAGGTGCAAGATACGCAGTATTTT CASHRGAQVQDTQYF
NA TRBD1 TRBJ2-1 TRBV11-1 TGTGCCAGCAGCTTAGCTAGGACAGGGCACCATGAGCAGTTCTTC CASSLARTGHHEQFF